A selection of T cell receptor beta chains follows, all from one sample in a study of shared T cell receptors in the human thymus. The method was immunoSEQ multiplex PCR; TCRdb's version includes in-frame clones alone and lacks a portion of them. The table lists 550,000 to 800,000 clones, roughly 88% of them singletons. These same records also appear under a second study, on human thymus T cells.

Sequencing was performed on thymocytes. The receptors here all came from a girl less than two years old with a congenital heart defect. Both conserved end residues are part of each CDR3. D genes are given only for firm matches. Clone size is stated in some rows and not others, as once, few, many or a class when expanded.

once	TRBV7-2	15	TRBD1	TRBJ1-2	CASSFGRGRVYGYTF	TGTGCCAGCAGCTTTGGAAGGGGGCGCGTCTATGGCTACACCTTC
NA	TRBV5-4	16	TRBD1	TRBJ1-1	CASSFKTGGLNTEAFF	TGTGCCAGCAGCTTCAAGACAGGGGGGCTGAACACTGAAGCTTTCTTT
NA	TRBV27	14	NA	TRBJ1-5	CASSLTGGRQPQHF	TGTGCCAGCAGTTTAACGGGGGGGAGGCAGCCCCAGCATTTT
few	TRBV4-1	17	TRBD1	TRBJ1-4	CASSPGTVCLLNEKLFF	TGCGCCAGCAGCCCAGGGACAGTCTGCCTCCTAAATGAAAAACTGTTTTTT
few	TRBV19	17	TRBD1	TRBJ1-6	CASSVLSPGQDNSPLHF	TGTGCCAGTAGTGTTCTGTCCCCAGGACAGGATAATTCACCCCTCCACTTT
NA	TRBV6-5	15	TRBD2	TRBJ2-1	CASRYALAGEFEQFF	TGTGCCAGCAGGTACGCACTAGCGGGTGAATTTGAGCAGTTCTTC
NA	TRBV30	14	NA	TRBJ1-5	CAWSVGDRNQPQHF	TGTGCCTGGAGTGTAGGGGATCGCAATCAGCCCCAGCATTTT
few	TRBV6-1	14	TRBD1	TRBJ2-7	CASRRQGRSDEQYF	TGTGCCAGCAGGAGACAGGGGAGGAGCGACGAGCAGTACTTC
NA	TRBV6-5	15	TRBD1	TRBJ1-2	CASRDRQGANYGYTF	TGTGCCAGCAGGGATCGACAGGGAGCTAACTATGGCTACACCTTC
NA	TRBV19	14	TRBD1	TRBJ1-5	CASNGGQGNQPQHF	TGTGCCAGTAACGGGGGACAGGGCAATCAGCCCCAGCATTTT
NA	TRBV28	20	TRBD1	TRBJ1-3	CASSLPRDSPIASSGNTIYF	TGTGCCAGCAGTTTACCGAGGGACAGCCCAATAGCGAGTTCTGGAAACACCATATATTTT
NA	TRBV25-1	18	TRBD1	TRBJ1-2	CASSETAPGQNVFAGYTF	TGTGCCAGCAGTGAAACCGCCCCGGGACAGAACGTTTTCGCTGGCTACACCTTC
NA	TRBV11-2	16	TRBD1	TRBJ2-7	CASSLANRGEVCEQYF	TGTGCCAGCAGCTTAGCGAACAGGGGAGAAGTTTGCGAGCAGTACTTC
NA	TRBV10-1	13	TRBD1	TRBJ1-1	CASSPQGAGEAFF	TGCGCCAGCAGTCCTCAGGGGGCTGGTGAAGCTTTCTTT
NA	TRBV7-8	15	TRBD2	TRBJ2-1	CASSGVWGGYNEQFF	TGTGCCAGCAGCGGGGTCTGGGGGGGTTACAATGAGCAGTTCTTC
NA	TRBV6-6	15	NA	TRBJ1-5	CASSYSLGELQPQHF	TGTGCCAGCAGTTACTCGCTGGGAGAACTTCAGCCCCAGCATTTT
once	TRBV11-2	16	NA	TRBJ1-2	CASSLDSRGQFYGYTF	TGTGCCAGCAGCTTAGATTCGAGGGGACAATTCTATGGCTACACCTTC
NA	TRBV5-1	15	TRBD1	TRBJ1-2	CASSRTPDRADGYTF	TGCGCCAGCAGCCGAACACCGGACAGGGCCGATGGCTACACCTTC
NA	TRBV5-6	16	NA	TRBJ1-2	CASSFPKAGWEDGYTF	TGTGCCAGCAGCTTTCCCAAGGCAGGGTGGGAGGATGGCTACACCTTC
NA	TRBV4-1	16	TRBD1	TRBJ2-7	CASSQGATGSSYEQYF	TGCGCCAGCAGCCAAGGGGCGACAGGGAGCTCCTACGAGCAGTACTTC
NA	TRBV27	16	TRBD2	TRBJ2-3	CASSSTSGGITDTQYF	TGTGCCAGCAGTTCAACGAGCGGGGGCATCACAGATACGCAGTATTTT
NA	TRBV2	17	TRBD1	TRBJ1-4	CSSRARDRGLANEKLFF	TGTTCCAGCAGGGCCCGGGACAGGGGGCTCGCTAATGAAAAACTGTTTTTT
NA	TRBV27	15	NA	TRBJ2-3	CASILSKGSTDTQYF	TGTGCCAGCATCCTCTCGAAGGGGTCCACAGATACGCAGTATTTT
NA	TRBV7-2	17	TRBD2	TRBJ2-3	CASSHHSSGVDGDTQYF	TGTGCCAGCAGCCACCATTCTAGCGGGGTCGATGGAGATACGCAGTATTTT
NA	TRBV18	13	NA	TRBJ1-1	CASSPTQGREAFF	TGTGCCAGCTCACCCACCCAGGGGCGTGAGGCTTTCTTT
once	TRBV28	11	NA	TRBJ2-7	CASSDRAEQYF	TGTGCCAGCAGTGACAGAGCCGAGCAGTACTTC
NA	TRBV19	12	TRBD1	TRBJ2-7	CASSIGGGPQYF	TGTGCCAGTAGTATAGGAGGGGGCCCCCAGTACTTC
NA	TRBV27	16	NA	TRBJ2-5	CASSPQRTRIQETQYF	TGTGCCAGCAGTCCCCAACGGACTCGAATCCAAGAGACCCAGTACTTC
NA	TRBV5-4	16	TRBD2	TRBJ2-1	CASSARLAGPYNEQFF	TGTGCCAGCAGCGCCCGACTAGCGGGGCCCTACAATGAGCAGTTCTTC
NA	TRBV4-3	22	TRBD2	TRBJ2-7	CASSQDRIRGVGRPAPPYEQYF	TGCGCCAGCAGCCAAGATAGAATTCGGGGGGTTGGTCGGCCCGCGCCGCCCTACGAGCAGTACTTC
NA	TRBV18	16	NA	TRBJ2-5	CASSPKAGSRQETQYF	TGTGCCAGCTCACCAAAGGCAGGCAGCCGCCAAGAGACCCAGTACTTC
NA	TRBV27	17	NA	TRBJ2-7	CASSPKNRGSHYYEQYF	TGTGCCAGCAGTCCCAAAAATCGGGGGTCCCACTACTACGAGCAGTACTTC
few	TRBV5-8	13	NA	TRBJ1-1	CASSLGQLSEAFF	TGTGCCAGCAGCTTGGGACAGTTATCTGAAGCTTTCTTT
few	TRBV28	23	TRBD1	TRBJ1-4	CASSSRQGKTRGVHRMSNEKLFF	TGTGCCAGCAGTTCTCGACAGGGGAAGACGAGAGGGGTTCATCGTATGAGTAATGAAAAACTGTTTTTT
NA	TRBV6-4	16	TRBD1	TRBJ2-7	CASSDPGTGVPYEQYF	TGTGCCAGCAGTGACCCAGGGACAGGGGTTCCCTACGAGCAGTACTTC
NA	TRBV25-1	15	NA	TRBJ1-4	CASSEWRGTNEKLFF	TGTGCCAGCAGTGAATGGCGGGGTACTAATGAAAAACTGTTTTTT
NA	TRBV19	16	NA	TRBJ1-5	CASSIRGVVVNQPQHF	TGTGCCAGTAGTATACGGGGGGTGGTGGTGAATCAGCCCCAGCATTTT
once	TRBV7-8	16	NA	TRBJ1-2	CASSLNPGGRDYGYTF	TGTGCCAGCAGCCTAAATCCGGGGGGCCGGGACTATGGCTACACCTTC
NA	TRBV10-3	14	NA	TRBJ2-1	CAISEIHSYNEQFF	TGTGCCATCAGTGAGATCCACTCCTACAATGAGCAGTTCTTC
NA	TRBV18	13	NA	TRBJ1-2	CASSPPLYRGYTF	TGTGCCAGCTCCCCTCCACTCTACCGTGGCTACACCTTC
NA	TRBV11-2	16	NA	TRBJ1-6	CASSLGLGTYNSPLHF	TGTGCCAGCAGCTTAGGTCTAGGCACCTATAATTCACCCCTCCACTTT
NA	TRBV4-2	17	NA	TRBJ2-2	CASSPYPGRGHTGELFF	TGTGCCAGCAGCCCTTACCCTGGGCGGGGCCACACCGGGGAGCTGTTTTTT
NA	TRBV11-2	13	NA	TRBJ2-4	CASSWRRGNIQYF	TGTGCCAGCAGCTGGCGAAGGGGCAACATTCAGTACTTC
once	TRBV6-1	14	TRBD1	TRBJ2-7	CASSEGDSSYEQYF	TGTGCCAGCAGCGAGGGGGACAGCTCCTACGAGCAGTACTTC
NA	TRBV15	15	TRBD1	TRBJ1-4	CATSRDRLKLEKLFF	TGTGCCACCAGCAGGGACAGGTTAAAGCTTGAAAAACTGTTTTTT
NA	TRBV5-6	14	TRBD1	TRBJ1-6	CASSCLRGKSPLHF	TGTGCCAGCAGCTGTCTCAGGGGGAAATCACCCCTCCACTTT
NA	TRBV28	14	NA	TRBJ1-1	CASSSTGENTEAFF	TGTGCCAGCAGTTCGACAGGAGAGAACACTGAAGCTTTCTTT
NA	TRBV5-1	15	NA	TRBJ2-4	CASISSGTNKNIQYF	TGCGCCAGCATTTCCTCCGGGACAAACAAAAACATTCAGTACTTC
NA	TRBV5-4	13	NA	TRBJ2-5	CASSFRGGETQYF	TGTGCCAGCAGCTTTAGGGGGGGAGAGACCCAGTACTTC
NA	TRBV18	17	TRBD1	TRBJ1-1	CASSDFGSRGLDTEAFF	TGTGCCAGCTCAGATTTCGGGAGCAGGGGGCTTGACACTGAAGCTTTCTTT
NA	TRBV10-3	17	TRBD1	TRBJ1-6	CAISEDLRQGGNSPLHF	TGTGCCATCAGTGAGGACCTCCGACAGGGGGGTAATTCACCCCTCCACTTT
NA	TRBV2	15	NA	TRBJ1-2	CASKGKPPANYGYTF	TGTGCCAGCAAGGGGAAACCGCCAGCTAACTATGGCTACACCTTC
NA	TRBV30	15	TRBD1	TRBJ2-7	CAWSKGGTGSSSAYF	TGTGCCTGGAGTAAGGGGGGGACAGGGAGTAGTAGTGCGTACTTC
NA	TRBV7-2	15	TRBD1	TRBJ2-7	CASSQGTGAAYEQYF	TGCGCCAGCAGCCAAGGGACAGGGGCCGCCTACGAGCAGTACTTC
NA	TRBV7-6	15	TRBD1	TRBJ2-7	CASSSHRGRSYEQYF	TGTGCCAGCAGCTCACACAGGGGGCGATCCTACGAGCAGTACTTC
NA	TRBV10-3	15	NA	TRBJ2-7	CAISDRLTETYEQYF	TGTGCCATCAGTGACCGGCTAACAGAGACCTACGAGCAGTACTTC
NA	TRBV9	16	TRBD2	TRBJ2-7	CASSADSGGFSYEQYF	TGTGCCAGCAGCGCCGATAGCGGGGGATTCTCCTACGAGCAGTACTTC
NA	TRBV28	13	TRBD1	TRBJ1-2	CASSPDRNYGYTF	TGTGCCAGCAGTCCGGACAGGAACTATGGCTACACCTTC
NA	TRBV4-3	16	NA	TRBJ1-2	CASSQNPGTPNYGYTF	TGCGCCAGCAGCCAAAACCCCGGGACACCGAACTATGGCTACACCTTC
NA	TRBV11-2	19	TRBD2	TRBJ2-2	CASSFLRAQLAPRHGELFF	TGTGCCAGCAGCTTTCTCCGAGCCCAACTAGCGCCCAGACACGGGGAGCTGTTTTTT